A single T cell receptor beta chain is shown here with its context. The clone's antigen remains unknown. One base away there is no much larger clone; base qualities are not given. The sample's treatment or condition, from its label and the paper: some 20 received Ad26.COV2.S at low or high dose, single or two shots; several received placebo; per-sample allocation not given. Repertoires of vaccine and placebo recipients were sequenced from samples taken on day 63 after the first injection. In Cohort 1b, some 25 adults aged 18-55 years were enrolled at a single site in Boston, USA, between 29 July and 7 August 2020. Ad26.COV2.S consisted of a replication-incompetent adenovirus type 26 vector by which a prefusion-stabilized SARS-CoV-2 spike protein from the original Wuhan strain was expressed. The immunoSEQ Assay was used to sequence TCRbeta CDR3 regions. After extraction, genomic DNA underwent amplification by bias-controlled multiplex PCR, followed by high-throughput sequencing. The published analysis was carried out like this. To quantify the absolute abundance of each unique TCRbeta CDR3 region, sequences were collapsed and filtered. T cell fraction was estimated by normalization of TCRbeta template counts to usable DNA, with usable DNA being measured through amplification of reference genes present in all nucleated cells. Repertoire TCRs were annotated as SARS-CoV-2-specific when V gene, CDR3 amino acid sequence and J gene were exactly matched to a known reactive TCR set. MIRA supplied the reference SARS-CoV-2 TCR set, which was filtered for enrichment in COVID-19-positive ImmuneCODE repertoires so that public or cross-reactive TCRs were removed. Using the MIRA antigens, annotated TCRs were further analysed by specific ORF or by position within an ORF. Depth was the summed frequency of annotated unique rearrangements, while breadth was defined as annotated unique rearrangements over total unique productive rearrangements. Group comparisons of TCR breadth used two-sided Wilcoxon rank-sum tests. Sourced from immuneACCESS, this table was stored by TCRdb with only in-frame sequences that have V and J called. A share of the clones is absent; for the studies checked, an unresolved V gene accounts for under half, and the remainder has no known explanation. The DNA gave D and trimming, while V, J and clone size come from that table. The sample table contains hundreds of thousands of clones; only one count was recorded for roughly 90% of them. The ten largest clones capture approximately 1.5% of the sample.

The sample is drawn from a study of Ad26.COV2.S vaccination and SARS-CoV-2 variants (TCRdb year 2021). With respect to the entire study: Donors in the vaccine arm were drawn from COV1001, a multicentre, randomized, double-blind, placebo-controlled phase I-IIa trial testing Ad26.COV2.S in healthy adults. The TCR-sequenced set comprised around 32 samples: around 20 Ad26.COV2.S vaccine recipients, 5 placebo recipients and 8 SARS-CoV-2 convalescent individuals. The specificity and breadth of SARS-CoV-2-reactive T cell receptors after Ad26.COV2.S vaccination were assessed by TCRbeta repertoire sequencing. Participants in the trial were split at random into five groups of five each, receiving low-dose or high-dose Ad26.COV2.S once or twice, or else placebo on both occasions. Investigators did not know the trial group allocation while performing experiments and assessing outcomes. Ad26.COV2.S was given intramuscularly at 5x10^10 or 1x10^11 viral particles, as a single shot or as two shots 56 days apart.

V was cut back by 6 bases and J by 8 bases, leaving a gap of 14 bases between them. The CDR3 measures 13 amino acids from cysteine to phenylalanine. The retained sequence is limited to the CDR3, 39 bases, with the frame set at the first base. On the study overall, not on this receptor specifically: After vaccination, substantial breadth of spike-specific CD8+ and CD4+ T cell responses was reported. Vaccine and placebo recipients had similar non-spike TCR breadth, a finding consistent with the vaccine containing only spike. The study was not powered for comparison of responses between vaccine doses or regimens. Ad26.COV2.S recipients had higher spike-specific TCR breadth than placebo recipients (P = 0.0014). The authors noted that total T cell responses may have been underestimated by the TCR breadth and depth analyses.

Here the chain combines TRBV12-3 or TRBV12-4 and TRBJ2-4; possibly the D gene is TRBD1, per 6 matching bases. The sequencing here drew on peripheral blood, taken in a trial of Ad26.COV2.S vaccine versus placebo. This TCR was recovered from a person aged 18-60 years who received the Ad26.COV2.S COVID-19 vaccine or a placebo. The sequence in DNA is TGTGCCAGCAGCGAGACAGGATGGGACATTCAGTACTTC. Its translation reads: CASSETGWDIQYF.